This TCR beta chain was retrieved from a study of control samples from healthy donors and cancer patients. This CDR3 has 14 residues. Germline V gene data show CDR1 as KGHDR and CDR2 as SFDVKD. Trimming removed 2 bases from V and 7 bases from J; junction bases left unmatched: 6. Produced via immunoSEQ multiplex PCR; TCRdb's table is partial and in-frame only. The data contain 140,000 or so clones, just under 95% of them singletons. The clonotype comes from a man aged 60 to 75 with colorectal cancer. This chain uses TRBV24-1 with TRBJ1-2, with 7 bases aligning to TRBD1. Sequenced sample: PBMCs. In nucleotides, the CDR3 is TGTGCCACCAGTGATTCAACAGGGGTAGGTGGCTACACCTTC. It encodes CATSDSTGVGGYTF.